This T cell receptor beta chain was found in a study of human T cells and chemical hapten exposure. Study-level background: TCR yields differed between samples (mainly from small differences in pooled library volume).

One entry per CDR3 protein, called by TCRdb with MiXCR from the RACE reads. The sample has some 120,000 distinct CDR3 sequences, around 8.2% seen once. This clonotype was counted many times. Its antigen is still unknown. Overall study results and limits: TCRs exceeding 1 in 1000 frequency stayed unchanged with DPC sensitization.

As for time point: healthy volunteer bleed at 2 weeks. Researchers extracted total RNA from unfractionated whole blood. CDR1 and CDR2 (germline): DFQATT, SNEGSKA (reference sequence). The J segment lost 8 bases and the V segment lost 0 bases, leaving 16 bases of the junction unmatched. The CDR3 loop spans 17 amino acids. Sequenced sample: whole blood. The chain is built from TRBV20-1 and TRBJ2-1; the match to TRBD2 covers 7 bases. The sequence was collected from a male donor in good health. Some clones in this sample may be carry-over from other donors' samples. The CDR3 here is CSARDIEAGDLFDEQFF. CDR3 in DNA: TGCAGTGCTAGAGATATCGAGGCGGGAGACCTTTTCGATGAGCAGTTCTTC.